This TCR beta chain originates from a study of T cell changes during pregnancy in multiple sclerosis. Germline CDR1 is SGHRS and CDR2 is YFSETQ. J was trimmed by 4 bases and V by 0 bases; bases with no gene match: 7. This CDR3 is 16 amino acids long. This clone was observed at least ten times. Assay: immunoSEQ multiplex PCR; the TCRdb copy retains only in-frame clones and omits some. This table has about 75,000 clones, 80% to 90% appearing once. The source of this sequence is a female donor in good health, enrolled as a control in a pregnancy study. The rearrangement joins TRBV5-1 to TRBJ2-5, with 9 nucleotides matching TRBD2. Sequenced here: peripheral blood, sampled in the first trimester of pregnancy. The CDR3 loop reads CASSLDGSGRVETQYF. In DNA, the CDR3 is TGCGCCAGCAGCTTGGACGGTAGCGGGAGAGTAGAGACCCAGTACTTC. Based on the CDR3 plus reference TRBV5-1 and TRBJ2-5, the full variable domain is KAGVTQTPRYLIKTRGQQVTLSCSPISGHRSVSWYQQTPGQGLQFLFEYFSETQRNKGNFPGRFSGRQFSNSRSEMNVSTLELGDSALYLCASSLDGSGRVETQYFGPGTRLLVL.